The 19 T cell receptor beta chains reported below all come from one sample, sequenced in a study of T cell repertoires in cytomegalovirus infection. One entry per CDR3 protein results from TCRdb running MiXCR on the reads. Among approximately 500,000 distinct CDR3 sequences listed, 16% were seen once. Source material: CD8+ T cells from PBMCs. Receptor source: a human donor in good health (CMV status not recorded). Some clones in this sample may be carry-over from other donors' samples.

In its sample, this clonotype was seen a few times. The chain combines TRBV23-1 with TRBJ2-7; 11 positions agree with TRBD1. TRBV23-1 is reported as an ORF; its role is uncertain. The CDR3 totals 17 residues. V lost 0 bases, J lost 5 bases, and 9 bases stayed unmatched. The CDR3 here is CASSQSRDGDRGNEQYF. CDR3 sequence (DNA): TGCGCCAGCAGTCAATCGAGGGACGGGGACAGGGGGAACGAGCAGTACTTC.

This clonotype was seen just once. V is TRBV29-1 and J is TRBJ2-7; tentative D call: TRBD1 (5 bases). Germline-derived CDR1 and CDR2 are SQVTM and ANQGSEA. V lost 1 base, J lost 4 bases, and 14 bases lay in between. This CDR3 has 14 amino acids. The CDR3 here is CSVEVKNRNYEQYF. For the CDR3, the DNA is TGCAGCGTTGAAGTAAAAAACAGGAATTACGAGCAGTACTTC.

This clonotype has more than one count but fewer than ten. The genes are TRBV19 and TRBJ2-3; no firm D call. V was trimmed by 6 bases and J by 1 base, leaving 5 bases between them. CDR3 length equals 12 residues. From germline, CDR1 is LNHDA and CDR2 SQIVND (reference sequence). CDR3 residues: CASRVCTDTQYF. The CDR3 DNA is TGTGCCAGTAGGGTCTGCACAGATACGCAGTATTTT.

Points on this clonotype: No conserved phenylalanine or tryptophan is present at the end of the CDR3, so a read error is the likely explanation. The chain joins TRBV27 to TRBJ2-1; 9 nucleotides align to TRBD2. Germline loops: CDR1 MNHEY, CDR2 SMNVEV (reference sequence). The trim removed 3 bases at V and 6 bases at J, leaving 6 bases unmatched. The CDR3 is 15 amino acids. The CDR3 loop is CASSFWTSATNEQFL. CDR3 DNA sequence: TGTGCCAGCAGTTTTTGGACTAGCGCTACCAATGAGCAGTTCTTA.

This clonotype was detected many times. V and J are TRBV19 and TRBJ1-2; 7 bases map to TRBD1. The germline V gene has CDR1 LNHDA and CDR2 SQIVND (reference sequence). V dropped 1 base and J dropped 8; count of bases not matched to a gene: 16. The CDR3 loop spans 17 amino acids. The CDR3 bases are TGTGCCAGTAGTATAGCATCCGGGACAGAGGATTTCGAAGGCTACACCTTC. Translated: CASSIASGTEDFEGYTF.

The rearrangement joins TRBV28 to TRBJ2-1; no firm D call. V gave up 2 bases and J gave up 3 bases, with 11 bases separating them. CDR3 length equals 15 residues. Germline lookup yields CDR1 MDHEN and CDR2 SYDVKM. The DNA for the CDR3 is TGTGCCAGCAGTTTAAGCGTAGGTTTCTACAATGAGCAGTTCTTC. Its protein product is CASSLSVGFYNEQFF.

This clonotype was detected many times. The chain is built from TRBV7-9 and TRBJ1-1; D not certain. CDR3 length: 13 amino acids. The germline V gene has CDR1 SEHNR and CDR2 FQNEAQ (reference sequence). V was trimmed by 6 bases and J by 2 bases, leaving 10 bases between them. The CDR3 here is CASSSTSNTEAFF. The CDR3 DNA is TGTGCCAGCAGTTCGACATCTAACACTGAAGCTTTCTTT.

This clonotype was counted a few times. The V call is TRBV9, the J call TRBJ1-5; D gene ambiguous. Germline CDR1 reads SGDLS; CDR2 reads YYNGEE. Trimming removed 2 bases from V and 5 bases from J, with 2 bases in between. This CDR3 is built from 11 residues. CDR3 loop: CASSVHQPQHF. The DNA for the CDR3 is TGTGCCAGCAGCGTCCATCAGCCCCAGCATTTT.

This clonotype was recorded a few times. The J gene is TRBJ2-3, the V gene TRBV13; TRBD2 matches 11 bases. Germline V gene sequence: CDR1 PRHDT, CDR2 FYEKMQ (reference sequence). V dropped 4 bases and J dropped 0; count of bases not matched to a gene: 3. The CDR3 has 16 amino acids. Here the CDR3 reads CASSSRLAGSTDTQYF. DNA for the CDR3: TGTGCCAGCAGCTCCCGACTAGCGGGGAGCACAGATACGCAGTATTTT.

This clonotype has a handful of counts. The J gene is TRBJ2-1, the V gene TRBV28; 8 bases line up with TRBD1. This CDR3 spans 13 amino acids. Germline V gene lookup returns CDR1 MDHEN and CDR2 SYDVKM. V was pared by 1 base and J by 8 bases, with 1 base of the junction left unmatched. The CDR3 sequence is CASSLLQGDEQFF. CDR3 DNA: TGTGCCAGCAGTTTATTACAGGGGGATGAGCAGTTCTTC.

This chain joins TRBV20-1 and TRBJ2-1; 9 nucleotides align to TRBD1. CDR1 is DFQATT and CDR2 is SNEGSKA in the germline V gene (reference sequence). With 3 bases clipped from V and 10 bases from J, the junction kept 4 bases outside the gene matches. This CDR3 contains 12 residues. CDR3: CSARGQGTEQFF. The CDR3 nucleotides are TGCAGTGCTAGGGGACAGGGAACCGAGCAGTTCTTC.

This clonotype was recorded at least ten times. This sequence joins TRBV4-1 and TRBJ2-1; 13 positions agree with TRBD2. The CDR3 loop spans 18 amino acids. V lost 4 bases, J lost 9 bases, and 15 bases stayed unmatched. Germline V gives CDR1 MGHRA, CDR2 YSYEKL. CDR3 in amino acids: CASSPIYGTSGKFIEQFF. The CDR3 DNA reads TGCGCCAGCAGCCCAATCTACGGGACTAGCGGGAAATTTATTGAGCAGTTCTTC.

The sample holds many counts of this clonotype. The chain combines TRBV12-3 or TRBV12-4 with TRBJ1-3; D gene ambiguous. The CDR3 sequence is 15 residues long. The germline V and J ends were trimmed by 1 base and 0 bases, with 7 bases remaining between them. The DNA for the CDR3 is TGTGCCAGCAGTTTAGGAACAGTCTCTGGAAACACCATATATTTT. This gives the protein CASSLGTVSGNTIYF.

The chain links TRBV5-4 to TRBJ2-7; 7 bases align to TRBD2. The ends lost 3 bases at V and 4 bases at J; junction bases unmatched: 10. The CDR3 extends over 15 amino acids. Germline lookup yields CDR1 SGHNT and CDR2 YYREEE (reference sequence). CDR3 protein: CASSSPGGSLYEQYF. CDR3 nucleotides: TGTGCCAGCAGCTCACCGGGGGGAAGCCTTTACGAGCAGTACTTC.

This clonotype came up a few times. The chain recombines TRBV19 with TRBJ1-2; 9 positions agree with TRBD1. V shed 7 bases and J 4 bases; nucleotides not matched to a gene: 13. CDR1 and CDR2 (germline): LNHDA, SQIVND (reference sequence). CDR3 length: 16 residues. The CDR3 is CASKVIGDRDIYGYTF. The CDR3 DNA reads TGTGCCAGTAAGGTTATTGGGGACAGGGATATCTATGGCTACACCTTC. The variable domain in full, with the rest retrieved from reference TRBV19 and TRBJ1-2, is DGGITQSPKYLFRKEGQNVTLSCEQNLNHDAMYWYRQDPGQGLRLIYYSQIVNDFQKGDIAEGYSVSREKKESFPLTVTSAQKNPTAFYLCASKVIGDRDIYGYTFGSGTRLTVV.

At least ten counts were recorded for this clonotype. V and J are TRBV19 and TRBJ1-1; no definite D call. This CDR3 has 13 amino acids. Trimming took 3 bases from V and 4 from J, leaving 9 bases between them. Germline assignment: CDR1 LNHDA and CDR2 SQIVND (reference sequence). CDR3 loop: CASSMDTITEAFF. CDR3 bases: TGTGCCAGTAGTATGGATACAATCACTGAAGCTTTCTTT.

The V call is TRBV29-1, the J call TRBJ1-2, with 8 bases lining up with TRBD1. CDR3 size: 13 residues. The germline gives CDR1 SQVTM, CDR2 ANQGSEA. The V gene end was trimmed by 5 bases and the J gene end by 8 bases; junction bases not matched to a gene: 10. This CDR3 is CSVPLPTGVGYTF. The CDR3 region has the DNA TGCAGCGTTCCTCTACCGACAGGGGTAGGCTACACCTTC.

This clonotype was counted only a few times. V gene TRBV27 combines with J gene TRBJ1-6; D remains ambiguous. This CDR3 is built from 15 residues. V lost 3 bases and J 7 bases, leaving 13 bases between the germline ends. The germline gives CDR1 MNHEY, CDR2 SMNVEV (reference sequence). CDR3 DNA: TGTGCCAGCAGTTTCGACCCTCTCGGCAATTCACCCCTCCACTTT. Translation: CASSFDPLGNSPLHF.

This chain joins TRBV27 and TRBJ2-2; D perhaps matches TRBD2 (7 bases). This CDR3 comprises 15 residues. The V gene lost 8 bases and the J gene lost 0 bases, with 13 bases spanning the gap. Germline V gene sequence: CDR1 MNHEY, CDR2 SMNVEV (reference sequence). The CDR3: CASQGGGPNTGELFF. The CDR3 DNA reads TGTGCCAGCCAAGGGGGGGGACCGAACACCGGGGAGCTGTTTTTT.